The 26 T cell receptor beta chains below come from one sample, sequenced in a study of blood T cell repertoires in COVID-19. Assay: immunoSEQ multiplex PCR; the TCRdb copy retains only in-frame clones and omits some. The data hold hundreds of thousands of clones, with about nine tenths observed a single time. Material for sequencing was peripheral blood. These receptors came from a woman aged 50 to 65 who had recovered from COVID-19.

V is TRBV5-1 and J is TRBJ1-2; D is unclear. The V gene lost 0 bases and the J gene lost 3 bases, with 12 bases spanning the gap. Per the germline V gene, CDR1 is SGHRS and CDR2 is YFSETQ. This CDR3 region has 15 residues. The CDR3 loop is CASSLGWAWDYGYTF. CDR3 DNA sequence: TGCGCCAGCAGCTTGGGATGGGCCTGGGACTATGGCTACACCTTC.

The CDR3 DNA follows: TGTGCCACCAGCGCTGGACAGGGAAATCAGCCCCAGCATTTT. Translating gives CATSAGQGNQPQHF. This chain joins TRBV15 and TRBJ1-5; TRBD1 matches 8 bases. Germline lookup yields CDR1 LNHNV and CDR2 YYDKDF (reference sequence). CDR3 size: 14 residues. The V segment lost 5 bases and the J segment 4 bases; nucleotides outside the gene matches: 4.

The chain uses TRBV6-6 and TRBJ2-7; 10 positions agree with TRBD1. From germline, CDR1 is MNHNY and CDR2 SVGAGI (reference sequence). The CDR3 is made up of 14 amino acids. With 4 bases clipped from V and 4 bases from J, the junction kept 4 bases outside the gene matches. The CDR3 reads CASSSPGQGYEQYF. The CDR3 DNA is TGTGCCAGCAGTTCGCCGGGACAGGGGTACGAGCAGTACTTC.

This clone occurred once. The chain couples TRBV19 to TRBJ1-4; D gene unclear. Germline lookup yields CDR1 LNHDA and CDR2 SQIVND (reference sequence). The CDR3 contains 11 residues. V lost 3 bases to trimming and J lost 8 bases, with 4 bases between them. CDR3 amino acids: CASSIGEKLFF. The CDR3 DNA reads TGTGCCAGTAGTATCGGGGAAAAACTGTTTTTT.

The chain recombines TRBV18 with TRBJ2-1; 9 bases agree with TRBD1. This CDR3 is 15 amino acids long. V lost 3 bases to trimming and J lost 0 bases; unmatched junction nucleotides: 0. Germline-derived CDR1 and CDR2 are KGHSH and LQKENI. CDR3 nucleotide sequence: TGTGCCAGCTCACCGACAGGGGGCTCCTACAATGAGCAGTTCTTC. Protein product: CASSPTGGSYNEQFF. The variable domain in full, completed from reference TRBV18 and TRBJ2-1, reads NAGVMQNPRHLVRRRGQEARLRCSPMKGHSHVYWYRQLPEEGLKFMVYLQKENIIDESGMPKERFSAEFPKEGPSILRIQQVVRGDSAAYFCASSPTGGSYNEQFFGPGTRLTVL.

This clone has just a few counts. This chain uses TRBV7-9 with TRBJ2-5; D is perhaps TRBD1 (6 bases). Germline values: CDR1 SEHNR, CDR2 FQNEAQ (reference sequence). The CDR3 runs to 12 residues. V lost 8 bases and J lost 5, with 12 bases in between. The chain's CDR3 is CASQSQGETQYF. DNA of the CDR3: TGTGCCAGCCAATCTCAGGGGGAGACCCAGTACTTC.

This chain connects TRBV28 to TRBJ2-5, with D possibly being TRBD2 (6 bases). The V gene's germline CDR1 is MDHEN and CDR2 SYDVKM. The CDR3 spans 15 residues. Trimming took off 1 base at V and 3 bases at J, with 12 bases between the two ends. The CDR3 DNA is TGTGCCAGCAGTTTATCTGCATCGGGAGAAGAGACCCAGTACTTC. It yields the protein CASSLSASGEETQYF.

V usage is TRBV2 and J usage is TRBJ1-2, with TRBD1 as a possible D gene (5 bases). V was trimmed by 5 bases and J by 1 base, leaving 17 bases between them. Germline values: CDR1 SNHLY, CDR2 FYNNEI. The CDR3 contains 16 residues. The chain's CDR3 is CASSTFLGRGNYGYTF. The CDR3 coding sequence is TGTGCCAGCAGTACTTTTTTGGGGCGGGGTAACTATGGCTACACCTTC.

This chain connects TRBV11-2 to TRBJ1-2; 7 positions match TRBD1. Germline assignment: CDR1 SGHAT and CDR2 FQNNGV. This CDR3 contains 13 residues. V lost 3 bases, J lost 4 bases, and 2 bases stayed unmatched. CDR3 amino acids: CASSLGQLYGYTF. CDR3 coding DNA: TGTGCCAGCAGCTTGGGACAGCTCTATGGCTACACCTTC.

This sequence joins TRBV10-1 and TRBJ1-2; 7 nucleotides line up with TRBD1. The CDR3 length is 12 residues. J was trimmed by 5 bases and V by 6 bases; bases with no gene match: 3. CDR1 and CDR2 (germline): WNHNN, SYGVQD (reference sequence). CDR3 residues: CASRETGYGYTF. The CDR3 nucleotides are TGCGCCAGCAGGGAGACAGGGTATGGCTACACCTTC.

This chain joins TRBV6-2 or TRBV6-3 and TRBJ1-1, with D uncertain. Trimming removed 5 bases from V and 7 bases from J, with 14 bases in between. In germline, CDR1 is MNHEY, CDR2 SVGEGT. This CDR3 contains 13 residues. CDR3: CASSPSPGVEAFF. CDR3 nucleotide sequence: TGTGCCAGCAGTCCCTCTCCAGGCGTTGAAGCTTTCTTT.

The chain is built from TRBV5-1 and TRBJ1-6; 10 positions match TRBD1. The CDR3 spans 16 residues. V was pared by 4 bases and J by 8 bases, with 9 bases of the junction left unmatched. Germline lookup yields CDR1 SGHRS and CDR2 YFSETQ. The CDR3 DNA reads TGCGCCAGCAGCGCAACGGGACAGGGGACCGATTCACCCCTCCACTTT. Protein: CASSATGQGTDSPLHF.

The chain has TRBV28 and TRBJ1-5, with a possible D match to TRBD1 (5 bases). The V end lost 3 bases, the J end lost 4 bases, and 10 bases lay between the germline ends. The length of the CDR3 is 14 residues. The V gene's germline CDR1 is MDHEN and CDR2 SYDVKM. The CDR3 region is CASSLGGINQPQHF. The CDR3 coding sequence is TGTGCCAGCAGTTTGGGGGGGATTAATCAGCCCCAGCATTTT.

The chain combines TRBV7-3 with TRBJ1-2; the D gene is possibly TRBD1 (5 bases). CDR1 and CDR2 (germline): SGHTA, FQGTGA. The CDR3 is 15 residues long. Trimming cost V 4 bases and J 8 bases, with 20 bases left between them. Here the CDR3 DNA reads TGTGCCAGCAGCTCCTTGGGGGGAGGAGGTGAAGGCTACACCTTC. Amino acids: CASSSLGGGGEGYTF.

The CDR3 spells CASSQDTRTGGNYGYTF. DNA for the CDR3: TGTGCCAGCAGCCAAGATACCCGGACAGGGGGCAACTATGGCTACACCTTC. The chain has TRBV4-2 and TRBJ1-2, with 11 bases matching TRBD1. CDR3 length equals 17 residues. J gave up 2 bases and V 0 bases, and 5 bases lay outside the gene matches. Germline V gives CDR1 LGHNA, CDR2 YNFKEQ.

J is TRBJ2-2 and V is TRBV5-1; 10 nucleotides match TRBD2. J lost 2 bases, V lost 0 bases, and 7 bases had no gene match. CDR3 size: 18 residues. Germline CDR1 reads SGHRS; CDR2 reads YFSETQ. The CDR3 bases are TGCGCCAGCAGCTTGGGGGCTAGCGGGAGATATAACACCGGGGAGCTGTTTTTT. Its protein is CASSLGASGRYNTGELFF.

The chain recombines TRBV5-6 with TRBJ2-1; TRBD2 matches at 8 bases. The ends lost 7 bases at V and 6 bases at J; junction bases unmatched: 3. The germline V gene encodes CDR1 SGHDT and CDR2 YYEEEE. There are 12 residues in the CDR3. CDR3 amino acids: CASGLAGNEQFF. CDR3 DNA sequence: TGTGCCAGCGGCCTAGCGGGCAATGAGCAGTTCTTC.

This chain links TRBV4-1 with TRBJ1-5; 9 positions agree with TRBD1. CDR1 is MGHRA, CDR2 YSYEKL, per germline. The CDR3 contains 16 residues. With V trimmed by 0 bases and J by 7 bases, 7 bases remained unmatched. DNA of the CDR3: TGCGCCAGCAGCCAAGATGCGGGGACAGGGAGCCAGCCCCAGCATTTT. As protein: CASSQDAGTGSQPQHF.

Remarks on this clone: The sample contains more than one DNA sequence encoding this CDR3. The chain carries TRBV18 and TRBJ2-3; no clear D. CDR3 length: 14 residues. Trimming shortened V by 3 bases and J by 1 base, and 8 bases separated the two germline ends. Germline CDR1 and CDR2: KGHSH and LQKENI. CDR3: CASSPLRGTDTQYF. The CDR3, as DNA: TGTGCCAGCTCACCGTTAAGAGGCACAGATACGCAGTATTTT.

This sequence joins TRBV7-9 and TRBJ1-2; D possibly corresponds to TRBD1 (6 bases). This CDR3 contains 13 residues. Germline V CDR1 and CDR2: SEHNR, FQNEAQ (reference sequence). V was pared by 5 bases and J by 4 bases, with 11 bases between. As DNA, the CDR3 is TGTGCCAGCAGCCGATGGGACACCTATGGCTACACCTTC. This encodes CASSRWDTYGYTF.

This chain joins TRBV7-9 and TRBJ1-2; 7 bases map to TRBD1. CDR1 is SEHNR, CDR2 FQNEAQ, per germline (reference sequence). The junction had 10 bases not matched to a gene; V was cut back by 11 bases and J by 4 bases. The CDR3 covers 13 residues. The CDR3 sequence is CAGNRGLSYGYTF. In DNA, the CDR3 is TGTGCCGGGAACAGGGGCCTTAGCTATGGCTACACCTTC. Combining the CDR3 with reference TRBV7-9 and TRBJ1-2 gives the whole variable domain DTGVSQNPRHKITKRGQNVTFRCDPISEHNRLYWYRQTLGQGPEFLTYFQNEAQLEKSRLLSDRFSAERPKGSFSTLEIQRTEQGDSAMYLCAGNRGLSYGYTFGSGTRLTVV.

V gene TRBV3-1 (or the pseudogene TRBV3-2) combines with J gene TRBJ1-2; 9 bases are a match to TRBD1. With 4 bases clipped from V and 4 bases from J, the junction kept 4 bases outside the gene matches. The CDR3 is made up of 14 amino acids. Germline V gene sequence: CDR1 LGHDT, CDR2 YNNKEL (reference sequence). The CDR3, as DNA: TGTGCCAGCAGCCGAGGACAGGGGATCTATGGCTACACCTTC. As protein: CASSRGQGIYGYTF.

V usage is TRBV9 and J usage is TRBJ1-3, with TRBD1 matching over 7 bases. The CDR3 length is 15 residues. V was pared by 3 bases and J by 1 base, with 4 bases of the junction left unmatched. In germline, CDR1 is SGDLS, CDR2 YYNGEE. For the CDR3, the DNA is TGTGCCAGCAGCGCGGGACAGCGATCTGGAAACACCATATATTTT. Its protein is CASSAGQRSGNTIYF.

The chain employs TRBV14 and TRBJ2-1, with 12 bases lining up with TRBD2. The germline CDR1 and CDR2 sequences are SGHDN and FVKESK. The CDR3 covers 18 residues. Unmatched junction bases numbered 4, after V lost 0 bases and J lost 1 base. Here the CDR3 reads CASSQDASGRVSYNEQFF. CDR3 coding DNA: TGTGCCAGCAGCCAAGATGCTAGCGGGAGGGTATCCTACAATGAGCAGTTCTTC.

The chain employs TRBV11-3 and TRBJ2-5; TRBD2 agrees at 8 bases. The trim removed 5 bases at V and 2 bases at J, leaving 7 bases unmatched. Germline lookup yields CDR1 SGHNT and CDR2 YENEEA. This CDR3 has 15 amino acids. CDR3 bases: TGTGCCAGCAGCCCCCGGACGGGGGGGCAAGAGACCCAGTACTTC. Residues: CASSPRTGGQETQYF.

This sequence joins TRBV7-8 and TRBJ2-1; 7 nucleotides align to TRBD2. Germline V gene data show CDR1 as SGHVS and CDR2 as FQNEAQ. Losses at the gene ends were 6 bases for V and 0 bases for J; bases not matched to a gene: 5. CDR3 size: 15 residues. DNA for the CDR3: TGTGCCAGCAGTACTAGCGTCCGCTCCTACAATGAGCAGTTCTTC. Its protein is CASSTSVRSYNEQFF. The full variable domain, in which reference TRBV7-8 and TRBJ2-1 provide the parts outside the CDR3, is GAGVSQSPRYKVAKRGQDVALRCDPISGHVSLFWYQQALGQGPEFLTYFQNEAQLDKSGLPSDRFFAERPEGSVSTLKIQRTQQEDSAVYLCASSTSVRSYNEQFFGPGTRLTVL.